A single sample is the source of the 16 T cell receptor beta chains below, sequenced in a study of early stage breast cancer tumors. Measured with immunoSEQ multiplex PCR; TCRdb has only the in-frame clones, and not every one. The repertoire holds around 9,800 clones, with under 85% as singletons. Input material: breast tumor tissue. These receptors originate from a person aged 65-85 years with breast cancer.

As to this clone: Different DNA sequences within this sample yield the same CDR3. The V and J genes are TRBV5-6 and TRBJ1-1, with D tentatively TRBD1 (6 bases). The CDR3 is 12 amino acids. The ends were cut back, 0 bases at V and 7 bases at J, with 7 bases in the middle. The germline gives CDR1 SGHDT, CDR2 YYEEEE. The CDR3 region has the DNA TGTGCCAGCAGCTTGGTACAGGGTGAAGCTTTCTTT. Translated: CASSLVQGEAFF. The full variable domain, rest sourced from reference TRBV5-6 and TRBJ1-1, is DAGVTQSPTHLIKTRGQQVTLRCSPKSGHDTVSWYQQALGQGPQFIFQYYEEEERQRGNFPDRFSGHQFPNYSSELNVNALLLGDSALYLCASSLVQGEAFFGQGTRLTVV.

The rearrangement links TRBV27 to TRBJ2-1; a possible D gene is TRBD1 (7 bases). The V end was cut by 5 bases, the J end by 9 bases, with 11 bases between. Germline CDR1 and CDR2: MNHEY and SMNVEV (reference sequence). This CDR3 region has 12 residues. The chain's CDR3 is CASSQGGLEQFF. Here the CDR3 DNA reads TGTGCCAGCAGTCAGGGGGGACTTGAGCAGTTCTTC.

The rearrangement uses TRBV7-2 and TRBJ2-5; weak D call: TRBD1 (5 bases). The CDR3 consists of 15 residues. Germline assignment: CDR1 SGHTA and CDR2 FQGNSA. The ends were cut back, 5 bases at V and 5 bases at J, with 18 bases in the middle. DNA for the CDR3: TGTGCCAGCAGCCCCCTTTGGGGCTTGAAGGAGACCCAGTACTTC. This encodes CASSPLWGLKETQYF.

The chain employs TRBV29-1 and TRBJ1-1; 7 bases are shared with TRBD1. This CDR3 comprises 13 residues. Looked up from germline, CDR1 is SQVTM and CDR2 is ANQGSEA. V was clipped by 1 base and J by 3 bases; unmatched bases: 2. The CDR3 loop reads CSVEGTGHTEAFF. The CDR3 DNA is TGCAGCGTTGAAGGGACAGGACACACTGAAGCTTTCTTT.

A few counts support this clone. This sequence joins TRBV5-6 and TRBJ2-7; TRBD1 agrees at 9 bases. The CDR3 is made up of 14 amino acids. Trimming removed 7 bases from V and 2 bases from J; junction bases left unmatched: 7. Germline CDR1 SGHDT, CDR2 YYEEEE. CDR3 sequence reads: CASHRTGAPYEQYF. The CDR3 DNA follows: TGTGCCAGCCACAGGACAGGGGCTCCCTACGAGCAGTACTTC.

The J gene is TRBJ2-5, the V gene TRBV30; D gene ambiguous. From germline, CDR1 is GTSNPN and CDR2 SVGIG (reference sequence). The CDR3 runs to 13 residues. V lost 1 base and J 5 bases, leaving 11 bases between the germline ends. CDR3 sequence (DNA): TGTGCCTGGAGTGCCCAGCTGGAGGAGACCCAGTACTTC. Encoded protein: CAWSAQLEETQYF.

This clone was observed a few times. The gene calls are TRBV2 and TRBJ1-2; 7 bases align to TRBD1. The germline CDR1 and CDR2 sequences are SNHLY and FYNNEI. V gave up 10 bases and J gave up 4 bases; unmatched junction bases: 15. The CDR3 consists of 15 residues. The CDR3 is CAIEAPIDRAYGYTF. The DNA for the CDR3 is TGTGCCATCGAAGCCCCGATCGACAGGGCCTATGGCTACACCTTC.

This rearrangement joins TRBV1 to TRBJ2-7; the D segment call TRBD2 is taken from the table without a DNA check. TRBV1 counts as a pseudogene. This CDR3 has 14 amino acids. CDR3 residues: CTSSQDKRGYEQYF. CDR3 in DNA: TGCACCAGCAGCCAAGATAAACGGGGGTACGAGCAGTACTTC.

The gene calls are TRBV9 and TRBJ2-3; D unresolved. The CDR3 has 14 amino acids. V was clipped by 4 bases and J by 8 bases, with 17 bases between them. Germline CDR1 SGDLS, CDR2 YYNGEE. The CDR3 nucleotides read TGTGCCAGCAGCCCCCAACGACGGCGAGGTACGCAGTATTTT. Translated: CASSPQRRRGTQYF.

Only a few counts were recorded for this clone. This rearrangement joins TRBV6-5 to TRBJ2-1; D remains unclear. The germline V gene encodes CDR1 MNHEY and CDR2 SVGAGI. CDR3 length: 13 residues. The ends were cut back, 8 bases at V and 4 bases at J, with 12 bases in the middle. The DNA of the CDR3 is TGTGCCAGCGGAACTGTACTATACAATGAGCAGTTCTTC. Its protein is CASGTVLYNEQFF.

V and J are TRBV9 and TRBJ1-2; D may be TRBD1 (5 bases). V shed 0 bases and J shed 4 bases, with 19 bases lying between them. The CDR3 is made up of 17 amino acids. Germline values: CDR1 SGDLS, CDR2 YYNGEE. This chain's CDR3 is CASSVVAVGGAGYGYTF. Here the CDR3 DNA reads TGTGCCAGCAGCGTAGTCGCCGTAGGAGGGGCTGGCTATGGCTACACCTTC.

The genes are TRBV5-1 and TRBJ1-6; D is ambiguous. The CDR3 runs 17 residues. CDR1 and CDR2 from the germline V gene are SGHRS and YFSETQ. V lost 4 bases and J 0 bases, leaving 14 bases between the germline ends. The CDR3 sequence: CASSKLPSPSYNSPLHF. The CDR3 bases are TGCGCCAGCAGCAAACTACCGAGTCCCTCCTATAATTCACCCCTCCACTTT.

This clone has a handful of counts. CDR3 protein: CASRLHRANSPLHF. The CDR3 nucleotides read TGTGCCAGCAGGCTTCACAGGGCCAATTCACCCCTCCACTTT. This chain joins TRBV6-5 and TRBJ1-6; D might be TRBD1 (6 bases). With 6 bases removed from V and 7 bases from J, the gap between germline ends came to 13 bases. The CDR3 has 14 residues. From germline, CDR1 is MNHEY and CDR2 SVGAGI.

The V gene is TRBV5-1, the J gene TRBJ2-5, with 7 nucleotides matching TRBD2. The germline gives CDR1 SGHRS, CDR2 YFSETQ. The CDR3 has 15 amino acids. J lost 1 base, V lost 2 bases, and 5 bases had no gene match. The CDR3 DNA follows: TGCGCCAGCAGCTTACAAGCGGGGTCCCAAGAGACCCAGTACTTC. Protein product: CASSLQAGSQETQYF. Complete variable domain (other parts from reference TRBV5-1 and TRBJ2-5): KAGVTQTPRYLIKTRGQQVTLSCSPISGHRSVSWYQQTPGQGLQFLFEYFSETQRNKGNFPGRFSGRQFSNSRSEMNVSTLELGDSALYLCASSLQAGSQETQYFGPGTRLLVL.

The rearrangement links TRBV10-1 to TRBJ2-7; the match to TRBD2 covers 7 bases. This CDR3 is built from 13 residues. With 8 bases clipped from V and 2 bases from J, the junction kept 6 bases outside the gene matches. Germline V gene sequence: CDR1 WNHNN, CDR2 SYGVQD (reference sequence). The CDR3 DNA follows: TGCGCCAGCGGGGGTAGCGGGCCCTACGAGCAGTACTTC. The encoded protein is CASGGSGPYEQYF.

The gene calls are TRBV19 and TRBJ1-2; TRBD1 might be the D (6 bases). The CDR3 covers 12 residues. The V end was cut by 7 bases, the J end by 4 bases, with 10 bases between. In germline, CDR1 is LNHDA, CDR2 SQIVND (reference sequence). The CDR3 sequence is CASNRGGYGYTF. In DNA, the CDR3 is TGTGCCAGTAATAGAGGGGGCTATGGCTACACCTTC.